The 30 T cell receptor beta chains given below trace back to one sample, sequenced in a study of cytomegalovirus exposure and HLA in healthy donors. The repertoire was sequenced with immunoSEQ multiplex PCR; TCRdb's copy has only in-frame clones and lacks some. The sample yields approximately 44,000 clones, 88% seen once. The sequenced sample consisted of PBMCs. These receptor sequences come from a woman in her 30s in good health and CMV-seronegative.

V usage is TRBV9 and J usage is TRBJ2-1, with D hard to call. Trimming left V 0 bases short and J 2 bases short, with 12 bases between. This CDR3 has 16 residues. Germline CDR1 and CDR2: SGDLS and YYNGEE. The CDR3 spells CASSVESGNPYNEQFF. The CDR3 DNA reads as TGTGCCAGCAGCGTAGAATCAGGAAACCCCTACAATGAGCAGTTCTTC.

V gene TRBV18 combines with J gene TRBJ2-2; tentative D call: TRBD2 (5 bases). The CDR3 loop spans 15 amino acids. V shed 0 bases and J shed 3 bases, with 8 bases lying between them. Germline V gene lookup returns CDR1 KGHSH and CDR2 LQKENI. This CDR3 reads CASSPPSRDTGELFF. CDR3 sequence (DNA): TGTGCCAGCTCACCACCATCGCGGGACACCGGGGAGCTGTTTTTT.

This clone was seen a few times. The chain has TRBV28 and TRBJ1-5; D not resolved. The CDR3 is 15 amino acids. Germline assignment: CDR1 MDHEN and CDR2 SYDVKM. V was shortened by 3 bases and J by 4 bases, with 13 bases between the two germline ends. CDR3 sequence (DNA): TGTGCCAGCAGTTTCCCAGGCGCGCTTAATCAGCCCCAGCATTTT. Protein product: CASSFPGALNQPQHF.

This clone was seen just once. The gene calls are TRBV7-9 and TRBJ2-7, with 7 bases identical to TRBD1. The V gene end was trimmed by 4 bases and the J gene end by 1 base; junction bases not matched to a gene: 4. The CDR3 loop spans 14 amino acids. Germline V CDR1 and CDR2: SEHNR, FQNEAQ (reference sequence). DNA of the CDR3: TGTGCCAGCAGCTCGGGACAGCAATCCTACGAGCAGTACTTC. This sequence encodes CASSSGQQSYEQYF.

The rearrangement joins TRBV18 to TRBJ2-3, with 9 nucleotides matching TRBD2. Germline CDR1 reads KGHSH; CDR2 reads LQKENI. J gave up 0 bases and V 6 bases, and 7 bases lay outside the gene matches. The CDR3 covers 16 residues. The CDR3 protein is CASSPPGLASTDTQYF. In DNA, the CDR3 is TGTGCCAGCTCGCCGCCGGGACTAGCAAGCACAGATACGCAGTATTTT.

For the CDR3, the DNA is TGTGCCAGCAGTTTAGCGGGGGGGAACTACGAGCAGTACTTC. It translates to CASSLAGGNYEQYF. The chain has TRBV28 and TRBJ2-7; 9 bases map to TRBD2. The V segment lost 2 bases and the J segment 3 bases; nucleotides outside the gene matches: 2. CDR3 length equals 14 residues. Germline V gives CDR1 MDHEN, CDR2 SYDVKM.

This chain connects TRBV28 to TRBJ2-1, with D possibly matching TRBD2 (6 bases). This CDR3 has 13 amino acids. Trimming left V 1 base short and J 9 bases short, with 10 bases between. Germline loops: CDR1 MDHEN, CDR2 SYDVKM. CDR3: CASSLLGGTEQFF. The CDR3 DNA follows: TGTGCCAGCAGTTTATTGGGGGGAACTGAGCAGTTCTTC.

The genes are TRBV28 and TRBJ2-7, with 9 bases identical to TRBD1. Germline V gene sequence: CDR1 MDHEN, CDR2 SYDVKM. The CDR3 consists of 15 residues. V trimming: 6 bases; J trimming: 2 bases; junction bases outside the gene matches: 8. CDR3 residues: CASRSTGQGTYEQYF. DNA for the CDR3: TGTGCCAGCAGGAGTACGGGACAGGGTACCTACGAGCAGTACTTC.

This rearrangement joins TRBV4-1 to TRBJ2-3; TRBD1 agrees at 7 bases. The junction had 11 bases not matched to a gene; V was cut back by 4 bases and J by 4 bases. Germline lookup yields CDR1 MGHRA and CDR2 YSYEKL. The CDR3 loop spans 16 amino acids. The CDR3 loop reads CASSPSDRAYADTQYF. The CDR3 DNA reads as TGCGCCAGCAGCCCTTCCGACAGGGCGTATGCAGATACGCAGTATTTT.

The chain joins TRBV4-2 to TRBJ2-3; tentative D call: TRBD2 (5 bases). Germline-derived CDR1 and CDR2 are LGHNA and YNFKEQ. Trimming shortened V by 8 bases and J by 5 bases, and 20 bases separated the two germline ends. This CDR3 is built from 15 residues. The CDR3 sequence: CASQQREGGLDTQYF. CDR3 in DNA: TGTGCCAGCCAACAGAGGGAAGGCGGTCTAGATACGCAGTATTTT.

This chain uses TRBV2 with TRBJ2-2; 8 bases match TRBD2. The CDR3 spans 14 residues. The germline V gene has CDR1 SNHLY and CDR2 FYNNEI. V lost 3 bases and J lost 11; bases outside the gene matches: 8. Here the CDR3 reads CASSETSAYSELFF. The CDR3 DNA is TGTGCCAGCAGTGAGACTAGCGCGTACTCCGAGCTGTTTTTT.

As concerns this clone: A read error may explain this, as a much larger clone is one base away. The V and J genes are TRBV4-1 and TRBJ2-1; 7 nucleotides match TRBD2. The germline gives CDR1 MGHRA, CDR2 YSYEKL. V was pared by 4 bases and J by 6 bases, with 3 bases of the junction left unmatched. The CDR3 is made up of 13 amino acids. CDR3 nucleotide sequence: TGCGCCAGCAGCCGGGACTACCTCAATGAGCAGTTCTTC. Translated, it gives CASSRDYLNEQFF.

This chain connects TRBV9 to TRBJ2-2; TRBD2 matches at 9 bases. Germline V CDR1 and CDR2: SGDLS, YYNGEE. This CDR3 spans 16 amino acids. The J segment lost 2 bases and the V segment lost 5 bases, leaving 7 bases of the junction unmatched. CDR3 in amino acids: CASSVGTSRNTGELFF. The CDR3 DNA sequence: TGTGCCAGCAGTGTTGGGACTAGCCGAAACACCGGGGAGCTGTTTTTT.

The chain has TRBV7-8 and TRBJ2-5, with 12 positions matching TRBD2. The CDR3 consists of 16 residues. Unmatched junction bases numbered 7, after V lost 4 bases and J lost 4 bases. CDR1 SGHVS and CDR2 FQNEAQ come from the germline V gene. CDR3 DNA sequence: TGTGCCAGCAGCTCACTAGCGGGAGGAAGTGTAGAGACCCAGTACTTC. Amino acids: CASSSLAGGSVETQYF.

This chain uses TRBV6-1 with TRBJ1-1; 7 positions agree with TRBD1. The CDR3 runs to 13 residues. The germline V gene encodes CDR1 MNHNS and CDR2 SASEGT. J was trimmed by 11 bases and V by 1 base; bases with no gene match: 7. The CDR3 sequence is CASSEGTGSLAFF. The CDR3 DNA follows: TGTGCCAGCAGTGAAGGGACAGGTAGTTTGGCTTTCTTT.

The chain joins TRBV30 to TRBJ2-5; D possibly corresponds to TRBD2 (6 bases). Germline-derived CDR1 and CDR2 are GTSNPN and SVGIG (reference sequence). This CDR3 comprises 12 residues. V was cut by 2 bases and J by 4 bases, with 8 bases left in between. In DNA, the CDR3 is TGTGCCTGGAGTCGGAGGGGAGAGACCCAGTACTTC. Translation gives CAWSRRGETQYF.

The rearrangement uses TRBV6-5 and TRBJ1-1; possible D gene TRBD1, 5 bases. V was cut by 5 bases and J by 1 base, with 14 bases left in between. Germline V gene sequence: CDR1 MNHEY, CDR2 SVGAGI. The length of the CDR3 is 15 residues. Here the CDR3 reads CASSGADWKNTEAFF. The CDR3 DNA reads TGTGCCAGCAGTGGGGCAGATTGGAAGAACACTGAAGCTTTCTTT.

CDR3 region: CASSPSRGTGLSGYTF. As DNA, the CDR3 is TGTGCCAGCAGCCCAAGCAGGGGGACAGGCTTGAGTGGCTACACCTTC. The chain joins TRBV28 to TRBJ1-2; 8 nucleotides align to TRBD1. The CDR3 runs to 16 residues. Germline-derived CDR1 and CDR2 are MDHEN and SYDVKM. The ends lost 6 bases at V and 7 bases at J; junction bases unmatched: 16.

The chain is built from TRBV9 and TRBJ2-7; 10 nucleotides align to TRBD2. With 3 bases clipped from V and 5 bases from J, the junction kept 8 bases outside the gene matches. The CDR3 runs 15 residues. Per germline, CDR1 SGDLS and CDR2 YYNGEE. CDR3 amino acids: CASSAGLAYFDEQYF. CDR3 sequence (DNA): TGTGCCAGCAGCGCGGGACTAGCGTATTTCGACGAGCAGTACTTC.

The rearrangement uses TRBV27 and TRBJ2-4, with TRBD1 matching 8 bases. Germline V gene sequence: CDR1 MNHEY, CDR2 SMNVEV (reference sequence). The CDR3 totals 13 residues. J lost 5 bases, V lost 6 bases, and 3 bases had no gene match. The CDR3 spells CASSSQGENIQYF. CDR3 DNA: TGTGCCAGCAGCTCACAGGGGGAAAACATTCAGTACTTC.

CDR3 loop: CASRAGATNEKLFF. CDR3 sequence (DNA): TGTGCCAGTAGGGCAGGGGCTACTAATGAAAAACTGTTTTTT. This rearrangement joins TRBV19 to TRBJ1-4; D might be TRBD1 (6 bases). V lost 6 bases and J 2 bases, leaving 10 bases between the germline ends. Germline lookup yields CDR1 LNHDA and CDR2 SQIVND (reference sequence). CDR3 length: 14 residues.

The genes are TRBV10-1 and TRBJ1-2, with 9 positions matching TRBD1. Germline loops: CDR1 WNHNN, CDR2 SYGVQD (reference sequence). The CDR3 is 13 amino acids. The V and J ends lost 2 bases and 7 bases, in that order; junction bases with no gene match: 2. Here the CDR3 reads CASSEGTGFGYTF. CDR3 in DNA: TGCGCCAGCAGTGAGGGGACAGGGTTTGGCTACACCTTC.

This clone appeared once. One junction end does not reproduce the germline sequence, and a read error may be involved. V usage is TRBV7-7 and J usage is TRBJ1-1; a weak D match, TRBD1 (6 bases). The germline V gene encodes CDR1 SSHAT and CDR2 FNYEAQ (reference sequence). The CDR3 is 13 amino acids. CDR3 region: CASSEPYRVGAFF. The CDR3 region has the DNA TGTGCTAGCAGCGAACCTTACAGGGTAGGAGCTTTCTTT.

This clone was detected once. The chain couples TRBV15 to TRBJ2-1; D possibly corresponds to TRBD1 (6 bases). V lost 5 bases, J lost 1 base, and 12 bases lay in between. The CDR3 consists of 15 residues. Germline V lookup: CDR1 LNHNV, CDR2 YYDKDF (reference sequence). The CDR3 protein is CATSGGRSSYNEQFF. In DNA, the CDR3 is TGTGCCACCAGCGGGGGCAGATCTTCCTACAATGAGCAGTTCTTC.

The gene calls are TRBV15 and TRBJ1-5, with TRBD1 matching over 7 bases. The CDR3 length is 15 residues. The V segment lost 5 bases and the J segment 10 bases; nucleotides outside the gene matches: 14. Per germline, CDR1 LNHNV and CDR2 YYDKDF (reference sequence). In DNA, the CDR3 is TGTGCCACCAGCCGTCGTTCTAGGGGGCCACAACCCCAGCATTTT. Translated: CATSRRSRGPQPQHF.

DNA for the CDR3: TGCGCCACCCGCCTACAGGGGGTCACAGATACGCAGTATTTT. Amino acids: CATRLQGVTDTQYF. This rearrangement joins TRBV5-1 to TRBJ2-3; 8 bases line up with TRBD1. The trim removed 9 bases at V and 2 bases at J, leaving 8 bases unmatched. This CDR3 is built from 14 residues. Per the germline V gene, CDR1 is SGHRS and CDR2 is YFSETQ.

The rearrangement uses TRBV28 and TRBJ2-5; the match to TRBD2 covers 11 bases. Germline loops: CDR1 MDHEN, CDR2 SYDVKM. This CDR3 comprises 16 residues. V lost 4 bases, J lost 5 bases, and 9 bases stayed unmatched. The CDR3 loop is CASSSPGTSGSETQYF. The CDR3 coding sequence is TGTGCCAGCAGTTCCCCTGGGACTAGCGGCAGCGAGACCCAGTACTTC.

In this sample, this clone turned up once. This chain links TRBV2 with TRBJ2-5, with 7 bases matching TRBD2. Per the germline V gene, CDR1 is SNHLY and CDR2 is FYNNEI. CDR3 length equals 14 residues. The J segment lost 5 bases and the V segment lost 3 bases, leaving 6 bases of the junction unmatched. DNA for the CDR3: TGTGCCAGCAGTGATTCCCAACTAGCGGAGACCCAGTACTTC. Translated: CASSDSQLAETQYF.

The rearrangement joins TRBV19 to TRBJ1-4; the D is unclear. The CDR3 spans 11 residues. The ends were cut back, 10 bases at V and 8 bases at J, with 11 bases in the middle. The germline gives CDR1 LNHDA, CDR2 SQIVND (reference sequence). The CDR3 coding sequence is TGTGCCACCGGGTCTGTAGAAAAACTGTTTTTT. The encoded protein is CATGSVEKLFF.

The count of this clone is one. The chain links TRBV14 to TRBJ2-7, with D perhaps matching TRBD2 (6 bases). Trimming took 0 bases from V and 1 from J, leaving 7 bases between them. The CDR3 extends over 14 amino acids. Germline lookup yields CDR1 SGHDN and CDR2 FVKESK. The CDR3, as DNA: TGTGCCAGCAGCCAAGAAGGAGGGTCCTACGAGCAGTACTTC. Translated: CASSQEGGSYEQYF.